The sequence of this T cell receptor (beta chain) was determined in a study of Tregs in tolerant kidney transplant recipients. Assay: immunoSEQ multiplex PCR; the TCRdb copy retains only in-frame clones and omits some. The table includes about 240,000 clones, around 81% detected once. Study-level results: No direct test of biological reproducibility was done here.

Germline V CDR1 and CDR2: MNHEY, SVGAGI. The CDR3 loop spans 15 amino acids. Thawed PBMCs were FACS-sorted into unstimulated CD4+CD25+CD127- regulatory T cells, CD4+CD25- non-regulatory cells, CD4 and CD8 cells. This clone was found once. Its antigen is not known. Germline and junction disagree at one end, which may indicate a read error. The sample taken for sequencing was CD4+ T cells from blood. This chain connects TRBV6-5 to TRBJ2-1, with 10 bases lining up with TRBD2. The receptor comes from a human donor in good health. The CDR3 loop is CAGSYGLAGDSEQFF. DNA of the CDR3: TGTGCCGGCAGTTACGGGCTAGCGGGAGATAGTGAGCAGTTCTTC.